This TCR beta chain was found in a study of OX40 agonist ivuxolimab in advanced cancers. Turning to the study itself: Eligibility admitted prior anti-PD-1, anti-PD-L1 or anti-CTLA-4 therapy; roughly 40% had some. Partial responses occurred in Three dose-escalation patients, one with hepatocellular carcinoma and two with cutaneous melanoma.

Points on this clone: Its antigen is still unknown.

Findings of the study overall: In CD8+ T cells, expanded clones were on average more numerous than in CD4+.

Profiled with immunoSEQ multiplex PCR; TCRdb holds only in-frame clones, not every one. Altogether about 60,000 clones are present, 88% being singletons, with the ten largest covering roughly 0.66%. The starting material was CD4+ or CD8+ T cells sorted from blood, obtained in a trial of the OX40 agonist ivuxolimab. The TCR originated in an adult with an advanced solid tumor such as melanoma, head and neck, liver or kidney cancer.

The CDR3: CASSTGQGSLVDTQYF. DNA for the CDR3: TGTGCCAGCAGCACAGGACAGGGGAGTCTTGTAGATACGCAGTATTTT. V is TRBV7-9 and J is TRBJ2-3; 9 nucleotides match TRBD1. The J segment lost 5 bases and the V segment lost 5 bases, leaving 11 bases of the junction unmatched. Germline V gives CDR1 SEHNR, CDR2 FQNEAQ (reference sequence). There are 16 residues in the CDR3.